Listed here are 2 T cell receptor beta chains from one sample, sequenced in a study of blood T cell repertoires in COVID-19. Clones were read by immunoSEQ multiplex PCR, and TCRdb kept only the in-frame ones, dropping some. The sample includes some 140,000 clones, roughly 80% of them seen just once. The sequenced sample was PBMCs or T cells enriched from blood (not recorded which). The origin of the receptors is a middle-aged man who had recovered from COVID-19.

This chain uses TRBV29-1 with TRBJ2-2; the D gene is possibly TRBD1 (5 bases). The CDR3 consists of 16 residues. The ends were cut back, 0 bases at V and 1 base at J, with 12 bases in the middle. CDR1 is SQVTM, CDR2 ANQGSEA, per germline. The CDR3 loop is CSVEDRASKNTGELFF. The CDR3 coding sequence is TGCAGCGTTGAAGACAGGGCATCTAAGAACACCGGGGAGCTGTTTTTT.

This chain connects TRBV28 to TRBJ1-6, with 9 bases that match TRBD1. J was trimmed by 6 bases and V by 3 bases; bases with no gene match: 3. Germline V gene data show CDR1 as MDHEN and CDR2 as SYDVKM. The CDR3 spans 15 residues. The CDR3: CASSFRTGVNSPLHF. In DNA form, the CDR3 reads TGTGCCAGCAGTTTCCGGACAGGGGTTAATTCACCCCTCCACTTT.